This is a list of T cell receptor beta chains from one sample in a study of T cells in Graves' hyperthyroidism and ophthalmopathy. TCRdb redid the calling of the multiplex PCR reads with MiXCR, one entry per CDR3 protein. The data contain some 650,000 distinct CDR3 sequences, approximately 15% of them seen just once; the ten biggest clones take up around 3.5%. Sequenced sample: blood. These receptors were collected from a woman aged 40-49 years with Graves' ophthalmopathy. Both conserved end residues are part of each CDR3. The order of the fields is clone size, D gene, J gene, V gene, CDR3 protein, CDR3 DNA. The D gene is left open where the match is weak. Size values are once, few and many counts, or a class for expanded clones, and some rows have none.

many NA TRBJ2-5 TRBV30 CAWSPPNSWQQETQYF TGTGCCTGGAGCCCACCTAATAGTTGGCAGCAAGAGACCCAGTACTTC
many NA TRBJ2-1 TRBV20-1 CSARRMGGSYNEQFF TGCAGTGCTCGACGAATGGGCGGATCCTACAATGAGCAGTTCTTC
many NA TRBJ2-5 TRBV30 CAWSVGARETQYF TGTGCCTGGAGTGTAGGGGCTAGAGAGACCCAGTACTTC
NA NA TRBJ2-7 TRBV29-1 CSATQGTYYEQYF TGCAGCGCCACCCAGGGCACTTACTACGAGCAGTACTTC
few NA TRBJ2-5 TRBV5-1 CASSLGVLETQYF TGCGCCAGCAGCTTGGGAGTGTTAGAGACCCAGTACTTC
few NA TRBJ1-2 TRBV5-1 CASSLRTETGYTF TGCGCCAGCAGCTTGCGGACAGAAACGGGCTACACCTTC
few TRBD1 TRBJ2-7 TRBV7-9 CASSGTAASYEQYF TGTGCCAGCAGCGGGACAGCGGCCTCCTACGAGCAGTACTTC
many TRBD1 TRBJ2-3 TRBV29-1 CSVEQGADTQYF TGCAGCGTTGAACAGGGGGCAGATACGCAGTATTTT
many NA TRBJ2-5 TRBV2 CAARYILAQYF TGTGCCGCGAGATACATCCTGGCCCAGTACTTC
few TRBD2 TRBJ2-3 TRBV28 CASRPGLANTDTQYF TGTGCCAGCAGGCCGGGACTAGCGAACACAGATACGCAGTATTTT
many TRBD2 TRBJ2-1 TRBV7-8 CASSLASGGSSYNEQFF TGTGCCAGCAGCTTAGCGAGCGGGGGAAGCTCCTACAATGAGCAGTTCTTC
many NA TRBJ1-5 TRBV28 CASSFRGGGQPQHF TGTGCCAGCAGTTTCCGGGGGGGCGGGCAGCCCCAGCATTTT
NA NA TRBJ2-7 TRBV7-2 CASSPDGSTFTYEQYF TGTGCCAGCAGCCCGGACGGATCAACCTTCACCTACGAGCAGTACTTC
NA TRBD1 TRBJ2-6 TRBV19 CASRVGLGQGARGANVLTF TGTGCCAGTAGAGTCGGTTTGGGACAGGGGGCGCGTGGGGCCAACGTCCTGACTTTC
few NA TRBJ2-1 TRBV5-6 CASTPDSHNEQFF TGTGCCAGCACCCCGGACAGTCACAATGAGCAGTTCTTC
NA NA TRBJ1-5 TRBV28 CASSPGPGVGDQPQHF TGTGCCAGCAGCCCCGGGCCGGGGGTAGGAGATCAGCCCCAGCATTTT
few NA TRBJ1-3 TRBV28 CASTTLANTIYF TGTGCCAGCACTACGCTGGCGAACACCATATATTTT
many NA TRBJ1-3 TRBV12-3/TRBV12-4 CASRQHWGPWSSGNTIYF TGTGCCAGCAGACAACATTGGGGACCCTGGTCCTCTGGAAACACCATATATTTT